This T cell receptor beta chain stems from a study of blood T cell repertoires in COVID-19. Study-level information: There were acute and convalescent COVID-19 samples, and they came from the United States, Italy and Spain. Sources were T cells, B-cell-depleted T cells, or PBMCs; the material itself was cDNA or gDNA.

Under the authors' procedure: Using reference gene primer amplification, nucleated cell counts were estimated. The protocol was immunoSEQ multiplex PCR, while the TCRdb copy is restricted to in-frame clones and leaves out a portion. V and J calls and clone size are those listed in that table; D and trimming were worked out from the DNA. The profile shows 50,000 or so clones, around 80% of them singletons. Germline CDR1 reads SGHRS; CDR2 reads YFSETQ. V lost 3 bases to trimming and J lost 1 base; unmatched junction nucleotides: 2. This CDR3 contains 17 residues. The V call is TRBV5-1, the J call TRBJ2-6; 12 bases match TRBD1. This TCR was recovered from a man in his 70s with acute or convalescent COVID-19. Sequenced sample: peripheral blood. The CDR3 coding sequence is TGCGCCAGCAGCTCGGGACAGGGGGCGTCTGGGGCCAACGTCCTGACTTTC. Translated, it gives CASSSGQGASGANVLTF. Full variable domain (outside the CDR3, taken from reference TRBV5-1 and TRBJ2-6): KAGVTQTPRYLIKTRGQQVTLSCSPISGHRSVSWYQQTPGQGLQFLFEYFSETQRNKGNFPGRFSGRQFSNSRSEMNVSTLELGDSALYLCASSSGQGASGANVLTFGAGSRLTVL.